Listed below are T cell receptor beta chains from one sample, sequenced in a study of blood T cell repertoires in COVID-19. The table came from immunoSEQ multiplex PCR; TCRdb's copy has only in-frame clones and leaves some out. The table shows fewer than 90,000 clones, with about 91% occurring only once. The specimen was peripheral blood. These receptors were taken from a man aged 55-75 years with acute or convalescent COVID-19. The CDR3 runs from the conserved cysteine through the conserved F or W. Fields, in order: D gene, J gene, CDR3 length, clone size, V gene, CDR3 DNA, CDR3 protein. D genes are given only for firm matches. Not all rows give a size; the values are once, few, many and, for expanded clones, a class.

NA	TRBJ2-1	14	NA	TRBV18	TGTGCCAGCTCACCGGGGTCGGGGTCCAGAGAGCAGTTCTTC	CASSPGSGSREQFF
NA	TRBJ1-2	15	NA	TRBV9	TGTGCCAGCAGCCCGGGTGACAGCCCTTTCTATGGCTACACCTTC	CASSPGDSPFYGYTF
TRBD2	TRBJ2-3	16	NA	TRBV27	TGTGCCAGCAGGGAAGGACTAGCGGGGGTGACAGATACGCAGTATTTT	CASREGLAGVTDTQYF
TRBD2	TRBJ2-5	17	NA	TRBV5-1	TGCGCCAGCAGCCCCCCCTGGACTAGCCGGGCCGAAGAGACCCAGTACTTC	CASSPPWTSRAEETQYF
NA	TRBJ2-5	14	NA	TRBV5-1	TGCGCCAGCAGCTTGGATCCAGGCCAAGAGACCCAGTACTTC	CASSLDPGQETQYF
TRBD1	TRBJ2-2	14	once	TRBV30	TGTGCCTGGGGAGCAGGGGGAAACACCGGGGAGCTGTTTTTT	CAWGAGGNTGELFF
TRBD1	TRBJ2-7	18	once	TRBV6-4	TGTGCCAGCAGTGAGATCTCCTGGACAGGAAAAGTCGACTACGAGCAGTACTTC	CASSEISWTGKVDYEQYF
TRBD2	TRBJ2-1	16	NA	TRBV5-1	TGCGCCAGCAGCTGGGGGGAGGCTAGCGGGAGAAATGAGCAGTTCTTC	CASSWGEASGRNEQFF
TRBD1	TRBJ1-1	15	NA	TRBV28	TGTGCCAGCAGTTTAGCCCTGACAGGGATTGGTGAAGCTTTCTTT	CASSLALTGIGEAFF
NA	TRBJ1-1	17	NA	TRBV5-1	TGCGCCAGCAGCTTGTTTTCGCCATGGGAGACCCACACTGAAGCTTTCTTT	CASSLFSPWETHTEAFF
NA	TRBJ2-1	11	once	TRBV7-9	TGTGCCAGCAGATCTTACAATGAGCAGTTCTTC	CASRSYNEQFF
NA	TRBJ2-1	17	NA	TRBV7-9	TGTGCCAGCACCATAAAAGGGGGCGGGACAGCCGACAATGAGCAGTTCTTC	CASTIKGGGTADNEQFF
NA	TRBJ1-2	16	NA	TRBV30	TGTGCCTGGAGTCCTAACCCGGGGGGCCCGTGGTATGGCTACACCTTC	CAWSPNPGGPWYGYTF
NA	TRBJ1-1	14	NA	TRBV7-9	TGTGCCAGCAGCGAAGGGGGTTTGGGCACTGAAGCTTTCTTT	CASSEGGLGTEAFF
NA	TRBJ2-7	13	NA	TRBV27	TGTGCCAGCAGCGGGACTTGTCTTTACGAGCAGTACTTC	CASSGTCLYEQYF
TRBD1	TRBJ1-6	17	NA	TRBV5-1	TGCGCCAGCAGCTTGGCCGGGTGGGGACAGGACAATTCACCCCTCCACTTT	CASSLAGWGQDNSPLHF
NA	TRBJ2-6	15	NA	TRBV9	TGTGCCAGCAGCGAGACTAGTCTTGGGGCCAACGTCCTGACTTTC	CASSETSLGANVLTF
NA	TRBJ1-1	13	NA	TRBV27	TGTGCCAGCAGTCCCCTCACTACAGGTGAAGCTTTCTTT	CASSPLTTGEAFF
TRBD1	TRBJ2-7	15	NA	TRBV5-1	TGCGCCAGCAGCTCCACCGGGACAGGAATCTACGAGCAGTACTTC	CASSSTGTGIYEQYF
NA	TRBJ2-1	14	few	TRBV11-2	TGTGCCAGCAGCTCCGGGGATACGTACAATGAGCAGTTCTTC	CASSSGDTYNEQFF
TRBD1	TRBJ1-1	17	NA	TRBV5-1	TGCGCCAGCAGCTTGGCCGGACAGGGGAGTCTGAACACTGAAGCTTTCTTT	CASSLAGQGSLNTEAFF
NA	TRBJ2-7	13	NA	TRBV4-1	TGCGCCAGCAGCCTGGGACTCTTCTACGAGCAGTACTTC	CASSLGLFYEQYF
TRBD2	TRBJ2-1	15	NA	TRBV24-1	TGTGCCACCAGTGATTTAAAGCGGGGGCTCGTCAAGCAGTTCTTC	CATSDLKRGLVKQFF
TRBD1	TRBJ2-1	16	NA	TRBV19	TGTGCCAGTAGTGGGGCCGGGGGACAGGGCTTAATTGAGCAGTTCTTC	CASSGAGGQGLIEQFF
NA	TRBJ2-5	16	NA	TRBV23-1	TGCGCCAGCAGTCAATCGTCCCACGGGAGAGTTGAGACCCAGTACTTC	CASSQSSHGRVETQYF
TRBD1	TRBJ1-2	17	NA	TRBV28	TGTGCCAGCAGTCCTCCGCGGGGACAGGGGGCGAGGTATGGCTACACCTTC	CASSPPRGQGARYGYTF
NA	TRBJ2-3	11	NA	TRBV30	TGTGCCTGGAATATAGAAGATACGCAGTATTTT	CAWNIEDTQYF
TRBD1	TRBJ1-1	13	few	TRBV6-5	TGTGCCAGCCGCCCGGGGGACAGGGATGTCGCTTTCTTT	CASRPGDRDVAFF
NA	TRBJ2-7	16	NA	TRBV27	TGTGCCAGCAGGGCCCCGGGTCTCCGGGGTCTTTACGAGCAGTACTTC	CASRAPGLRGLYEQYF
NA	TRBJ2-7	13	NA	TRBV5-1	TGCGCCAGCAGCTTGGACGGGGGCTACGAGCAGTACTTC	CASSLDGGYEQYF
NA	TRBJ2-2	14	NA	TRBV7-9	TGTGCCAGCAGCTTAATGGGGGCCACCGGGGAGCTGTTTTTT	CASSLMGATGELFF
TRBD1	TRBJ1-2	14	NA	TRBV6-5	TGTGCCAGCAGCGACAGGGTGGGGGACTATGGCTACACCTTC	CASSDRVGDYGYTF
TRBD2	TRBJ2-3	15	NA	TRBV10-2	TGCGCCAGCAGTGGAGGAAGCGGGGCCACAGATACGCAGTATTTT	CASSGGSGATDTQYF
TRBD1	TRBJ1-6	15	NA	TRBV7-3	TGTGCCAGCAGCCGGGGACAGGGGTTAAGTTCACCCCTCCACTTT	CASSRGQGLSSPLHF
TRBD1	TRBJ2-1	15	NA	TRBV7-6	TGTGCCAGCAGCCAGGGACAGGGGGTATACAATGAGCAGTTCTTC	CASSQGQGVYNEQFF
NA	TRBJ2-7	15	NA	TRBV3-1/TRBV3-2	TGTGCCAGCAGCCAACAGGGGTTGTCATCCTACGAGCAGTACTTC	CASSQQGLSSYEQYF
NA	TRBJ1-3	16	NA	TRBV28	TGTGCCAGCAGTCTCCATACCGCGGGGGCTGGAAACACCATATATTTT	CASSLHTAGAGNTIYF
TRBD1	TRBJ2-5	16	NA	TRBV28	TGTGCCAGCAGTGGAGGAGACAGGGGGCACGGGGAGACCCAGTACTTC	CASSGGDRGHGETQYF
NA	TRBJ2-5	20	NA	TRBV1	TGCACCAGCAGCCAAGATCAGAGTTCCCTAGCCCGATGGGGCCAAGAGACCCAGTACTTC	CTSSQDQSSLARWGQETQYF
TRBD2	TRBJ2-1	20	NA	TRBV10-3	TGTGCCATCAGTGAAACCGGGACTAGCGGGGGGGCGGGCTCCTACAATGAGCAGTTCTTC	CAISETGTSGGAGSYNEQFF
NA	TRBJ2-2	14	NA	TRBV11-3	TGTGCCAGCAGCTTAGTAGGGGACACCGGGGAGCTGTTTTTT	CASSLVGDTGELFF
TRBD1	TRBJ1-2	17	NA	TRBV5-1	TGCGCCAGCAGCGGCGGCGGGACAGGGGTTCTCTCTGGGAGGTACACCTTC	CASSGGGTGVLSGRYTF
TRBD1	TRBJ1-1	15	NA	TRBV29-1	TGCAGCGTGTTTCCGACAGGGGGGATAAACACTGAAGCTTTCTTT	CSVFPTGGINTEAFF
TRBD2	TRBJ2-7	15	NA	TRBV11-1	TGTGCCAGCAGCTTTTTAGCGGGGACTACCTACGAGCAGTACTTC	CASSFLAGTTYEQYF
NA	TRBJ2-1	14	NA	TRBV6-1	TGTGCCAGCAGTGCAGCCCCGACATACAATGAGCAGTTCTTC	CASSAAPTYNEQFF
NA	TRBJ1-6	15	NA	TRBV7-9	TGTGCCAGCAGCTTAGCTGGAGGAGATAATTCACCCCTCCACTTT	CASSLAGGDNSPLHF
TRBD1	TRBJ1-1	12	NA	TRBV5-1	TGCGCCAGCAGCTTGGACAGGGGGGAAGCTTTCTTT	CASSLDRGEAFF
NA	TRBJ2-7	11	NA	TRBV5-1	TGCGCCAGCAGTTCTAACTTCGAGCAGTACTTC	CASSSNFEQYF
NA	TRBJ1-4	14	NA	TRBV9	TGTGCCAGCAGCCCGACAGTGTCATTTGAAAAACTGTTTTTT	CASSPTVSFEKLFF
TRBD2	TRBJ2-3	18	NA	TRBV19	TGTGCCAGTAGTAGAGGGCTAGCGGGGAGTCAGAGCACAGATACGCAGTATTTT	CASSRGLAGSQSTDTQYF
NA	TRBJ2-1	13	once	TRBV12-5	TGTGCTAGTGAGTTGAGCTCCTACAATGAGCAGTTCTTC	CASELSSYNEQFF
TRBD2	TRBJ2-7	16	once	TRBV9	TGTGCCAGCAGCCTAGGGTCTAGCGGGCGGACCTACGAGCAGTACTTC	CASSLGSSGRTYEQYF
NA	TRBJ2-3	19	NA	TRBV10-3	TGTGCCATCAGTGCCCGGGACAGGGGTGCTAGCGGGGGTACAGATACGCAGTATTTT	CAISARDRGASGGTDTQYF